This T cell receptor (beta chain) was identified during a study of cytomegalovirus exposure and HLA in healthy donors (dated by TCRdb to 2016 to 2017). As for the study more broadly: An earlier analysis of 587 of the donors reported 250 to 350 Gb of sequence data and about 120 million unique TCR beta sequences obtained from about 179 million T cells. To predict cytomegalovirus infection status, the study combined high-throughput TCR immunosequencing, statistical association of individual TCRs with disease status, and machine learning. The later analysis used no new phenotypic data to find candidate immune exposures, relying instead on TCR beta sequences and their occurrence across donors. The study used immunosequencing to profile the T cell repertoires of hundreds of subjects and linked those repertoires to cytomegalovirus serostatus. Roughly 300 gigabases of sequencing data and 80 million or so unique TCR sequences were included in an early release covering several hundred HLA-typed donors. Typing coverage differed by locus: A, B, C, DRB1 and DQB1 were typed in about 629-640 donors, DQA1 in about 500, DPA1 in some 600, and DPB1 in 472. Both class I and class II loci were covered by HLA typing, at four-digit resolution. A later analysis re-examined previously published TCR beta repertoires from just over 650 donors and added high-resolution HLA genotyping to investigate patterns of TCR occurrence. Among the roughly 400 genotyped donors, approximately 82% belonged to the genetic ancestry cluster associated with self-reported Caucasian donors. About 5 DR-DQ haplotypes were handled as single units for association and clustering, since linkage in the cohort was strong. Besides the first cohort of 500 to 700 subjects, a separate validation cohort made up of 120 different subjects was used. Donor age, sex, ethnicity and CMV serostatus were compiled together with the repertoire data. All discovery cohort repertoires had been generated on a single sequencing platform. The study was designed to test whether signatures of past pathogen exposure could be identified by cataloging public T cell receptors. A later genetic analysis used genome-wide SNP genotypes for about 60% of the roughly 700 donors, treating that subset as a discovery cohort. An earlier analysis of roughly 600 of the donors used high-throughput TCR beta sequencing to judge whether each TCR beta V gene segment behaved as functional or pseudogenic. Among around 400 genotyped donors of the cohort, an average of around 240,000 unique TCR beta nucleotide sequences were sequenced per donor, 15% to 20% of them non-productive. General conclusions and limits of the study: It was suggested by the authors that the approach could potentially be generalized to other disease states and immunological phenotypes. A later genetic analysis associated a missense DCLRE1C variant with V-gene and J-gene trimming of TCR beta chains, and an independent cohort replicated the association. Because counts were too low, seventeen rarely observed V segments, including chromosome 9 orphons, were excluded from the earlier analysis of a few hundred of the donors. A later analysis associated some 17,000 TCR beta sequences with specific HLA alleles at a false discovery rate of 0.05. A later analysis found that most CMV-associated TCR beta chains appeared HLA-restricted, with HLA associations seemingly driven largely by CMV exposure. In an earlier analysis of roughly 500 of the donors, most TCR beta V segments appeared in productive rearrangements about 90% or about 30% of the time, broadly matching IMGT annotations. The study gave a list of some 150 TCR beta chains associated with cytomegalovirus. Strong co-occurrence of HLA alleles, especially DR and DQ, made assigning TCR associations to individual alleles difficult. A further reported finding was that TCR beta sequences accurately predicted the HLA-A and HLA-B alleles for most subjects in the first cohort. Linkage disequilibrium might explain the correlated functional status among segregating V segments, but an unknown experimental factor could not be ruled out. The classifier was reported to diagnose cytomegalovirus status with high specificity and sensitivity in both the original and validation cohorts. Several of the top co-occurrence clusters appeared to be linked to parvovirus B19, influenza, CMV and Epstein-Barr virus, according to a later analysis. The presence/absence analyses assumed that sequencing depth was roughly uniform across donors, and that assumption may not be true. The cohort was sequenced for TCR beta chains only, and without alpha or paired-chain data the features that could be detected were limited. Immune exposure information for the cohort was limited to CMV serostatus. Across donors, most TCR sequences were observed very rarely, whereas some public TCRs were present in many individuals. Because some donors lacked HLA typing at each locus, the association tests relied only on the typed subset. A cluster of highly shared sequence variants was judged likely to be a technical artifact of the sequencing pipeline. According to a later genetic analysis, donors in an Asian-associated ancestry cluster had fewer N-insertions in productive TCRs than the approximately 630-donor mean. A later analysis found that HLA-associated TCR beta chains were more clonally expanded and had lower generation probabilities than equally common non-associated chains. A few of the identified cytomegalovirus-associated TCR beta chains were confirmed in vitro to be specific for cytomegalovirus antigens. According to a later analysis, TCR association rates differed among HLA loci, with DRB1 alleles showing the most associated TCRs and HLA-C alleles showing the fewest. Because the 87-base-pair reads could not distinguish some IMGT-functional V segments, including TRBV6-2 and TRBV6-3, those segments were excluded.

The method behind the library was the immunoSEQ multiplex PCR assay. The multiplex PCR relied on a mix of 60 forward primers for TCR Vbeta segments and 13 reverse primers for TCR Jbeta segments. A multiplex PCR assay on genomic DNA amplified the CDR3 region of rearranged TCR beta genes. On the Illumina HiSeq System, the amplified TCR beta libraries were sequenced as 87-base-pair reads. The authors' pipeline ran thus. Across the roughly 670 repertoires, a later analysis counted 75 million to 90 million unique TCR beta chains, 9.5 million to 13 million of which were shared by at least two donors. To remove PCR and sequencing errors, raw reads were error-corrected and collapsed into unique sequences using a nearest-neighbor algorithm that merged closely related sequences. V, D and J gene segments were assigned by aligning CDR3 sequences to IMGT reference sequences. Each retained sequence needed at least a six-nucleotide match to both a V gene segment and a J gene segment. A rearrangement counted as productive if the CDR3 had no stop codons and remained in frame with V and J, and every other rearrangement counted as non-productive. Following IMGT convention, CDR3 was defined as the stretch from the second conserved V-encoded cysteine up to the conserved J-encoded phenylalanine. In an earlier analysis of more than 550 of the donors, sequences lacking an unambiguous match to a single V gene segment were excluded. In an earlier analysis of a few hundred of the donors, V segments were called functional above 56.7% productive rearrangements and were called segregating when the between-donor standard deviation exceeded 5%. A statistical classification framework was built for diagnosing cytomegalovirus status from the catalog of TCR beta chain sequences. V and J gene assignment, in a later analysis, came from comparing TCR nucleotide sequences with IMGT/GENE-DB human TR gene sequences. In a later analysis, CDR3 sequences and most-parsimonious VDJ recombination scenarios were assigned using the TCRdist pipeline. In a later analysis, each TCR beta chain was defined by its CDR3 amino acid sequence together with its V-gene family, and reads lacking a unique V-gene family were excluded. In a later analysis, several hundred highly shared, low-generation-probability nucleotide sequences were removed to address suspected cross-contamination and a sequencing artifact. A later analysis calculated a clonal expansion index for each public chain from normalized within-repertoire ranks of inferred template counts. Generation probabilities in a later analysis came from a VDJ recombination model fitted to out-of-frame rearrangements, and those results were checked against IGoR. In a later analysis, hypergeometric tests were used to score TCR-TCR, TCR-HLA and TCR-CMV co-occurrence, with a repertoire-size bias correction applied to TCR pairs. A later analysis estimated false discovery rates by permuting HLA or CMV assignments 20 times. In a later analysis, co-occurring TCRs were grouped with DBSCAN, and TCRdist sequence similarity was added when clustering was performed within HLA-allele-positive subsets. Repertoires with fewer than 30,000 or more than 120,000 public chains were left out of co-occurrence clustering, as were several repertoires with anomalous nucleotide sharing. The immuneACCESS repertoire file appears here via TCRdb, limited to in-frame rearrangements. These files lack a portion of the clones; in checked studies, under half of the deficit traces to unresolved V genes, and the cause of the others is not known. Clone size and the V and J calls come from that table; the DNA yielded D and trimming. In all, the sample holds roughly 140,000 clones, and about 84% of those were seen once. About 6.8% of the sample is in the top ten clones.

This clone was found once. Its antigen specificity is not known. Base qualities are not provided; no much larger clone lies one nucleotide away. After removal of 5 bases from V and 5 bases from J, the junction retains 10 bases not matched to a gene. CDR1 and CDR2 (MNHEY, SMNVEV) derive from the germline V gene (reference sequence). The CDR3 measures 15 amino acids from cysteine to phenylalanine. Just CDR3 DNA is preserved here, 45 bases in frame from base 1. The cohort comprised around 690 healthy bone marrow donors. At the time of sampling, every cohort member was nominally healthy, though immune exposures that went unrecorded were likely present. The donor tested CMV seropositive and was one of the 289 seropositive cohort members. Every donor gave a peripheral blood sample, and the peripheral blood mononuclear cells from that sample were used for TCR beta sequencing. Genomic DNA was extracted from the blood cell samples with the Qiagen DNeasy Blood Extraction Kit.

The sequence was obtained from a woman between 40 and 50 years old in good health and CMV-seropositive. The sequencing sample was made of PBMCs. This receptor chain uses TRBV27 and TRBJ2-7; TRBD1 aligns with 9 central bases. The nucleotide sequence reads TGTGCCAGCAGTCCATTGAGGGACAGGGACCACGAGCAGTACTTC. This is translated as CASSPLRDRDHEQYF.